This T cell receptor (beta chain) is from a study of breast tumors, draining lymph nodes, adjacent tissues. CDR1 is MNHNS, CDR2 SASEGT, per germline. Trimming removed 6 bases from V and 7 bases from J; junction bases left unmatched: 5. The CDR3 spans 14 residues. In TCRdb, the multiplex PCR reads were re-called with MiXCR into one record per CDR3 protein. The table has about 16,000 distinct CDR3 sequences, 40% to 55% seen once; the top ten hold roughly 14%. J is TRBJ1-6 and V is TRBV6-1; 8 bases match TRBD1. This receptor was obtained from a female donor with breast cancer. Some clones in this sample may be carry-over from other donors' samples. The sequenced material came from tumor-adjacent breast tissue. Here the CDR3 reads CASRDRGENSPLHF. The CDR3 nucleotides are TGTGCCAGCAGAGACAGGGGAGAAAATTCACCCCTCCACTTT.